What follows are 12 T cell receptor gamma chains derived from one specimen sequenced in a study of gamma delta lymphoproliferative disorders and STAT genes. TCRdb re-called clones from the multiplex PCR reads using CATT. Seen here are 600 to 700 gamma-chain clones, about 25% observed once, and the top ten hold about 20%. Sequencing used genomic DNA taken from PBMCs of patients and controls. What was sequenced was blood. All receptors come from a human donor in good health.

This clone is labeled as large (0.1 to 1%). This chain joins TRGV4 and TRGJ1 or TRGJ2. The J gene, absent from TCRdb, was called here by matching the DNA to germline. The CDR3 extends over 12 amino acids. Germline V CDR1 and CDR2: EGSTGY, YDSYTSSV. V trimming: 1 base; J trimming: 12 bases; junction bases outside the gene matches: 9. CDR3 in amino acids: CATWDGLVGKLF. CDR3 DNA sequence: TGTGCCACCTGGGATGGCCTAGTGGGGAAACTCTTT.

This clone is judged hyperexpanded. This sequence joins TRGV4 and TRGJP1. Assignment of the J gene here rests on matching the DNA to germline, because TCRdb gives none. Germline-derived CDR1 and CDR2 are EGSTGY and YDSYTSSV. This CDR3 has 15 amino acids. J was trimmed by 0 bases and V by 0 bases; bases with no gene match: 1. The CDR3 spells CATWDGDTTGWFKIF. The CDR3 nucleotides are TGTGCCACCTGGGATGGGGATACCACTGGTTGGTTCAAGATATTT.

By frequency in the sample, this clone is large. This chain joins TRGV10 and TRGJ1 or TRGJ2. No J segment appears in TCRdb, so it was assigned here by matching the sequence to germline. TRGV10 is an ORF for which the function is uncertain. The CDR3 spans 10 residues. V was clipped by 8 bases and J by 9 bases; unmatched bases: 5. In DNA form, the CDR3 reads TGTGCTGCGTGGGCGGCTAAGAAACTCTTT. Its protein is CAAWAAKKLF.

Relative to its sample, this clone is large. V and J are TRGV8 and TRGJ1 or TRGJ2. The J gene was not available in TCRdb and was assigned here by matching the DNA to germline segments. Germline V gene lookup returns CDR1 VENAVY and CDR2 YDSYNSRV. The CDR3 contains 16 residues. Unmatched junction bases numbered 14, after V lost 0 bases and J lost 6 bases. Here the CDR3 reads CATWDRGGYYCYKKLF. The CDR3 region has the DNA TGTGCCACCTGGGATAGGGGTGGGTATTATTGTTATAAGAAACTCTTT.

In its sample, this clone is large. This CDR3 is also generated by other DNA sequences in the sample. V usage is TRGV4 and J usage is TRGJ1 or TRGJ2. TCRdb records no J gene; here it was assigned by comparing the DNA to germline. Germline V CDR1 and CDR2: EGSTGY, YDSYTSSV. With V trimmed by 4 bases and J by 7 bases, 10 bases remained unmatched. The CDR3 is 13 amino acids. The CDR3 loop reads CATWENWDYKKLF. The CDR3, as DNA: TGTGCCACCTGGGAAAATTGGGACTATAAGAAACTCTTT.

Details on this clone: The protein TCRdb lists belongs to a much larger clone and differs from this DNA's translation at residue 4, which points to a read error; the protein shown is made from the DNA. The V gene is TRGV10, the J gene TRGJP1. Because TCRdb records no J gene, it was assigned here through a match of the DNA to germline. TRGV10 is an open reading frame, and its role is uncertain. The length of the CDR3 is 14 residues. Trimming at V came to 11 bases and at J to 6 bases, leaving 13 bases not matched to a gene. As DNA, the CDR3 is TGTGCTGCGCGGGATTATTCCTCTGGTTGGTTCAAGATATTT. The encoded protein is CAARDYSSGWFKIF.

This clone was observed a few times. TCRdb pairs this DNA with a much larger clone's protein that differs at residue 3, likely a read error; the protein shown was translated from the DNA. The chain employs TRGV4 and TRGJ1 or TRGJ2. TCRdb records no J gene; here it was assigned by comparing the DNA to germline. CDR1 is EGSTGY, CDR2 YDSYTSSV, per germline. The CDR3 totals 11 residues. The DNA of the CDR3 is TGTGCCGCCTGGGATGGGCGGAAGAAACTCTTT. Its protein is CAAWDGRKKLF.

In this sample, this clone is large. The chain combines TRGV8 with TRGJ1 or TRGJ2. Here the J gene came from matching the DNA to germline, since TCRdb omits it. Germline V gene data show CDR1 as VENAVY and CDR2 as YDSYNSRV. Germline trimming cut 2 bases from V and 2 bases from J; bases unmatched to any gene: 3. The CDR3 is 13 residues long. In DNA, the CDR3 is TGTGCCACCTGGGATACGTATTATTATAAGAAACTCTTT. Protein: CATWDTYYYKKLF.

As for this clone: The DNA is left out, because the CDR3 cannot be placed on it with certainty; the CDR3 is given as TCRdb lists it. The J gene was not called, though the V gene is TRGV8. The length of the CDR3 is 21 amino acids, counting both ends. CDR1 is VENAVY, CDR2 YDSYNSRV, per germline. The CDR3 is CATWDSHGFIIRNSLAVEQHF.

This clone is large in the sample. V is TRGV11 and J is TRGJ1 or TRGJ2. Here the J gene was assigned by germline matching of the DNA, as TCRdb has none. TRGV11 is an ORF; its function is uncertain. The ends lost 0 bases at V and 7 bases at J; junction bases unmatched: 6. The CDR3 is 14 residues long. CDR3 nucleotide sequence: TGTGCCTGCTGGATTAGGCACGTTGGGTATAAGAAACTCTTT. This encodes CACWIRHVGYKKLF.

In its sample, this clone is large. The CDR3, as DNA: TGTGCCACCTGGGATCTGGGTTATAAGAAACTCTTT. It specifies CATWDLGYKKLF. The genes are TRGV8 and TRGJ1 or TRGJ2. TCRdb carries no J gene annotation; the J gene was assigned here by matching the DNA with germline. V lost 3 bases to trimming and J lost 6 bases; unmatched junction nucleotides: 5. The CDR3 contains 12 residues. Germline CDR1 is VENAVY and CDR2 is YDSYNSRV.

No J gene call was made, and the V gene is TRGV2. CDR1 EGSNGY and CDR2 YDSYNSKV come from the germline V gene. The CDR3 spans 17 residues. This CDR3 is CATRDGRAGQLRVEQHF. The DNA of the CDR3 is TGTGCCACCCGGGATGGTCGGGCGGGGCAGTTGCGTGTGGAACAACACTTT.